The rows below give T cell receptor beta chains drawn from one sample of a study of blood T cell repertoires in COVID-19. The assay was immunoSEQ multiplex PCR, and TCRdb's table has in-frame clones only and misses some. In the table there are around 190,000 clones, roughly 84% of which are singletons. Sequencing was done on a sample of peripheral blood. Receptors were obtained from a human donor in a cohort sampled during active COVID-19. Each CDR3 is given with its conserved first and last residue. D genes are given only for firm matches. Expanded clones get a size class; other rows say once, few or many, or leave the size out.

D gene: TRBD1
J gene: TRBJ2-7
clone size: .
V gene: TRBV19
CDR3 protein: CASMTGVVGEQYF
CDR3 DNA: TGTGCCAGCATGACAGGGGTCGTAGGCGAGCAGTACTTC

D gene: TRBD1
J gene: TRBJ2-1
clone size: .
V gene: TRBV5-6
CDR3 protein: CASSSRGSDEQFF
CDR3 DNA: TGTGCCAGCAGCTCCAGGGGGTCGGATGAGCAGTTCTTC

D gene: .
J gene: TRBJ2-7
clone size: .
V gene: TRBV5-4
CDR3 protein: CASSFDSLPSYEQYF
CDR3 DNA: TGTGCCAGCAGCTTCGACTCCCTTCCCTCCTACGAGCAGTACTTC

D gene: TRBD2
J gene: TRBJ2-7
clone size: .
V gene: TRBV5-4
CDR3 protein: CASSLTSGSSYEQYF
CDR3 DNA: TGTGCCAGCAGCTTAACTAGCGGGAGTTCCTACGAGCAGTACTTC

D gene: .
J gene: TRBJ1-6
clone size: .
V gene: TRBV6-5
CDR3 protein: CASSREGSYNSPLHF
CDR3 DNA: TGTGCCAGCAGTCGTGAGGGCTCCTATAATTCACCCCTCCACTTT

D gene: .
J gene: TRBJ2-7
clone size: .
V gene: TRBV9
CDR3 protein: CASSVDAGPYEQYF
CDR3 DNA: TGTGCCAGCAGCGTAGATGCAGGGCCCTACGAGCAGTACTTC

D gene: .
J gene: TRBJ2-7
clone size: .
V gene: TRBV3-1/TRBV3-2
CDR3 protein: CASSREGGTYEQYF
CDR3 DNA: TGTGCCAGCAGCCGAGAGGGGGGGACCTACGAGCAGTACTTC

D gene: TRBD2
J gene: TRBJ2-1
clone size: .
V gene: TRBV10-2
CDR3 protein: CASSEKASGSIEQFF
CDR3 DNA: TGCGCCAGCAGTGAGAAGGCTAGCGGGAGTATTGAGCAGTTCTTC

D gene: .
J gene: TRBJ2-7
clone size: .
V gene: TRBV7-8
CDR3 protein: CASSLSQSINQAYEQYF
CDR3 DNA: TGTGCCAGCAGCTTATCCCAGTCGATTAACCAGGCGTACGAGCAGTACTTC

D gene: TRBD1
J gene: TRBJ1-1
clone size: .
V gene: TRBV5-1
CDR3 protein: CASSSQQGALTEAFF
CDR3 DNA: TGCGCCAGCAGCTCGCAACAGGGGGCTTTAACTGAAGCTTTCTTT

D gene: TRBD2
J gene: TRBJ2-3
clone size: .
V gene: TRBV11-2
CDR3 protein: CASSPVRGLAPYTDTQYF
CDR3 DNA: TGTGCCAGCAGCCCGGTGAGAGGACTAGCCCCCTACACAGATACGCAGTATTTT

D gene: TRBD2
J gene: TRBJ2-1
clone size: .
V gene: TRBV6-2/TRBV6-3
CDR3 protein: CASSFPGLAGRLGNEQFF
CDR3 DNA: TGTGCCAGCAGTTTCCCGGGACTAGCGGGGCGGCTTGGGAATGAGCAGTTCTTC

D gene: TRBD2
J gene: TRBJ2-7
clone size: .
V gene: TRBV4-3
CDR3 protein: CASSQSLAGLYEQYF
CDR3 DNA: TGCGCCAGCAGCCAGTCGCTAGCGGGATTATACGAGCAGTACTTC

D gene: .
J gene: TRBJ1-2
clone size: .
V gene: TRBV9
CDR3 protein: CASSVGEGFGYTF
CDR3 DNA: TGTGCCAGCAGCGTAGGGGAGGGGTTTGGCTACACCTTC

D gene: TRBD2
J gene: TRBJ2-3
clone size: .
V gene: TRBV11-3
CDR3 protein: CASSLEGGREADTQYF
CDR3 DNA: TGTGCCAGCAGCCTGGAGGGAGGACGGGAGGCAGATACGCAGTATTTT

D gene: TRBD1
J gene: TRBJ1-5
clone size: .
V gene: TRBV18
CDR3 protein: CASSPNRGGNNQPQHF
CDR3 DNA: TGTGCCAGCTCACCCAACAGGGGGGGGAACAATCAGCCCCAGCATTTT

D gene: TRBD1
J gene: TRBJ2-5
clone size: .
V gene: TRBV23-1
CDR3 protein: CASRSRGQGIIQETQYF
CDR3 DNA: TGCGCCAGCAGGTCACGGGGACAGGGAATTATCCAAGAGACCCAGTACTTC

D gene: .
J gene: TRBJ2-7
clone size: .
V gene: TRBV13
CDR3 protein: CASSLGQSYEQYF
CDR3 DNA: TGTGCCAGCAGCTTGGGGCAGTCCTACGAGCAGTACTTC

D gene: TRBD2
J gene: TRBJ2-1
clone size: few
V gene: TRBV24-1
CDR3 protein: CATSDSDRLAGEGEQFF
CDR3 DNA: TGTGCCACCAGTGATTCCGATCGACTAGCGGGAGAGGGGGAGCAGTTCTTC

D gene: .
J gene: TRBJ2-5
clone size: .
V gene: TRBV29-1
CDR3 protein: CSAQRIQETQYF
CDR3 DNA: TGCAGCGCCCAGCGAATACAAGAGACCCAGTACTTC

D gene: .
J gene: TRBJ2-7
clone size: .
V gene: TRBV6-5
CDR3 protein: CASRGRTYEQYF
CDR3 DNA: TGTGCCAGCAGAGGGAGGACCTACGAGCAGTACTTC

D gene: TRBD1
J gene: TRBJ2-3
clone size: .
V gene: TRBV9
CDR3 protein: CASSSGTVGTDTQYF
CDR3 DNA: TGTGCCAGCAGTTCCGGGACAGTAGGCACAGATACGCAGTATTTT

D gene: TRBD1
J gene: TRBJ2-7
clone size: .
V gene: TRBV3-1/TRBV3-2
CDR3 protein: CASSPGGAQYF
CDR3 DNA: TGTGCCAGCAGCCCAGGGGGTGCGCAGTACTTC

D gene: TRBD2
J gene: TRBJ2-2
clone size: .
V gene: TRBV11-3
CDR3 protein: CASSRGTSGLTGELFF
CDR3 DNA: TGTGCCAGCAGCCGGGGCACTAGCGGTCTCACCGGGGAGCTGTTTTTT

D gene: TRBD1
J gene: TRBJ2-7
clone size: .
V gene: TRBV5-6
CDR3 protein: CASNRDRDHYEQYF
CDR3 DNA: TGTGCCAGCAACCGGGACAGGGACCACTACGAGCAGTACTTC

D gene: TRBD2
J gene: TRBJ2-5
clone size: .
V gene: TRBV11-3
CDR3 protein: CASSFAGGMGETQYF
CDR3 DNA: TGTGCCAGCAGCTTTGCGGGAGGGATGGGAGAGACCCAGTACTTC

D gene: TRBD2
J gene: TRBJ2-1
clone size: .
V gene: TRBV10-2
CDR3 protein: CASSSGTSGRRDNEQFF
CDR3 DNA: TGCGCCAGCAGCTCCGGGACTAGCGGGAGGCGGGACAATGAGCAGTTCTTC

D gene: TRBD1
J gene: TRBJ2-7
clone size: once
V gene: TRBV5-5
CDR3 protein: CASSSDRVFYEQYF
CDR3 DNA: TGTGCCAGCAGCTCGGACAGGGTGTTCTACGAGCAGTACTTC

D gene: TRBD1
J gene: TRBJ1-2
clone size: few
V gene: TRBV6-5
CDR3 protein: CASSSGTASYSGYTF
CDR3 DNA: TGTGCCAGCAGCTCCGGGACAGCCAGCTACTCGGGCTACACCTTC

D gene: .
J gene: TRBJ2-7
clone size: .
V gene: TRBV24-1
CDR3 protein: CATSRPGQSYEQYF
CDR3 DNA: TGTGCCACCAGTCGTCCAGGACAGAGTTACGAGCAGTACTTC

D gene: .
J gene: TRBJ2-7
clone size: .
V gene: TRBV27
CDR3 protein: CASSFAGPSSYEQYF
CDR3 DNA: TGTGCCAGCAGTTTTGCAGGGCCGAGCTCCTACGAGCAGTACTTC

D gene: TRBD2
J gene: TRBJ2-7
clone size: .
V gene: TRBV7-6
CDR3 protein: CASSEVIAGAREQYF
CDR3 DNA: TGTGCCAGCAGCGAAGTTATAGCGGGAGCACGGGAGCAGTACTTC

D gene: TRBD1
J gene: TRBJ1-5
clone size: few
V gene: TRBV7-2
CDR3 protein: CASSLVGQGAQPQHF
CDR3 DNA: TGTGCCAGCAGCTTAGTCGGACAGGGCGCTCAGCCCCAGCATTTT

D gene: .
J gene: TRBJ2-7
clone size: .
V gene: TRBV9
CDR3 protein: CASSVGLEKYEQYF
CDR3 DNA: TGTGCCAGCAGCGTAGGGCTAGAGAAATACGAGCAGTACTTC

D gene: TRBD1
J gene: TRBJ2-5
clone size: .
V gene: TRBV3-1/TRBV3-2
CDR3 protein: CASSRQGSETQYF
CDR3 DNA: TGTGCCAGCAGCCGACAGGGCTCGGAGACCCAGTACTTC

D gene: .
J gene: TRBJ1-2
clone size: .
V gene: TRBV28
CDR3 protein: CASSWGRSNGYTF
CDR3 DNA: TGTGCCAGCAGTTGGGGCAGGTCGAATGGCTACACCTTC

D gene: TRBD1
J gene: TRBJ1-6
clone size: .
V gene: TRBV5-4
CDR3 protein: CASRGGTGPSSYNSPLHF
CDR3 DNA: TGTGCCAGCAGGGGAGGGACAGGGCCGAGCTCCTATAATTCACCCCTCCACTTT

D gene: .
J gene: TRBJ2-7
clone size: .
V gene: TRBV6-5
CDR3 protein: CASREWDEQYF
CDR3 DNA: TGTGCCAGCAGGGAGTGGGACGAGCAGTACTTC

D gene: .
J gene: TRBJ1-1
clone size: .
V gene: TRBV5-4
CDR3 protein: CASSLVNSLNTEAFF
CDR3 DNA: TGTGCCAGCAGCTTGGTGAACAGCCTAAACACTGAAGCTTTCTTT

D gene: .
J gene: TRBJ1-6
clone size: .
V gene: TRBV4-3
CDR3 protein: CASSPIWAPNSPLHF
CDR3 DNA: TGCGCCAGCAGCCCCATCTGGGCCCCTAATTCACCCCTCCACTTT

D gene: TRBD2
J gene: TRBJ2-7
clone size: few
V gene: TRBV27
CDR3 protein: CASSLKTSGRYSYEQYF
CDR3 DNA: TGTGCCAGCAGTTTGAAGACTAGCGGGAGGTACTCCTACGAGCAGTACTTC

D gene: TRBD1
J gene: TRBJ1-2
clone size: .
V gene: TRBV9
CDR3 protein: CASSANHRGGYTF
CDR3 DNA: TGTGCCAGCAGCGCCAATCACAGGGGGGGCTACACCTTC

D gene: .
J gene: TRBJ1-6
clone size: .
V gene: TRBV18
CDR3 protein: CASSPRDRNSPLHF
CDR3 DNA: TGTGCCAGCTCACCCCGCGATCGGAATTCACCCCTCCACTTT

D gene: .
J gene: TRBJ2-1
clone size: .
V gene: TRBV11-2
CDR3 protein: CASSQRAGGHEQFF
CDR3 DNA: TGTGCCAGCAGCCAACGAGCGGGCGGCCATGAGCAGTTCTTC

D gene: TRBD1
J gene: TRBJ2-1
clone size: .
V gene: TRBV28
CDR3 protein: CASTLIPGQGAGYNEQFF
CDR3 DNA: TGTGCCAGCACCCTAATTCCGGGACAGGGGGCAGGGTACAATGAGCAGTTCTTC